These 22 T cell receptor beta chains originate from one sample sequenced in a study of identical twins. TCRdb used MiXCR to reprocess the 5' RACE reads, holding one entry per CDR3 protein. The repertoire consists of about 210,000 distinct CDR3 sequences, with roughly 10% occurring once and the leading ten covering 4% to 6%. Specimen: memory (CD45RO+) T cells sorted from blood. The receptor set was obtained from a woman between 18 and 29 years old in good health.

The J gene is TRBJ2-1, the V gene TRBV14; a possible D gene is TRBD2 (6 bases). CDR1 is SGHDN and CDR2 is FVKESK in the germline V gene. The germline V and J ends were trimmed by 4 bases and 3 bases, with 19 bases remaining between them. The CDR3 runs to 17 residues. The CDR3 DNA follows: TGTGCCAGCAGCCCTACGTACGGGAGCGGTATCTACAATGAGCAGTTCTTC. Its protein product is CASSPTYGSGIYNEQFF.

This clonotype was seen at least ten times. The gene calls are TRBV20-1 and TRBJ1-5; D is ambiguous. The CDR3 loop spans 13 amino acids. Trimming took off 0 bases at V and 5 bases at J, with 8 bases between the two ends. Germline CDR1 reads DFQATT; CDR2 reads SNEGSKA (reference sequence). The CDR3 coding sequence is TGCAGTGCTAGAGATCTTGGGGATCAGCCCCAGCATTTT. Translated, it gives CSARDLGDQPQHF.

This clonotype has a handful of counts. This chain joins TRBV7-9 and TRBJ2-1; 8 bases map to TRBD2. J gave up 7 bases and V 4 bases, and 6 bases lay outside the gene matches. The length of the CDR3 is 14 residues. Germline CDR1 reads SEHNR; CDR2 reads FQNEAQ (reference sequence). The chain's CDR3 is CASSSSGGGNEQFF. CDR3 in DNA: TGTGCCAGCAGCTCTTCCGGCGGGGGGAATGAGCAGTTCTTC.

V and J are TRBV20-1 and TRBJ1-1, with TRBD1 identical over 7 bases. The germline CDR1 and CDR2 sequences are DFQATT and SNEGSKA (reference sequence). CDR3 length: 12 amino acids. CDR3 DNA sequence: TGCAGGGGACAGTTGGGTAACACTGAAGCTTTCTTT. As protein: CRGQLGNTEAFF.

This clonotype was recorded many times. The CDR3 DNA follows: TGTGCCAGCAGTTACTCCGACACCTACGAGCAGTACTTC. Its protein is CASSYSDTYEQYF. The chain couples TRBV6-2 or TRBV6-3 to TRBJ2-7; D gene uncertain. From germline, CDR1 is MNHEY and CDR2 SVGEGT. V was cut by 0 bases and J by 2 bases, with 5 bases left in between. The CDR3 loop spans 13 amino acids.

This clonotype was counted many times. The chain is built from TRBV20-1 and TRBJ2-1; perhaps D is TRBD1 or TRBD2 (6 bases each). The CDR3 runs 14 residues. Germline-derived CDR1 and CDR2 are DFQATT and SNEGSKA (reference sequence). The V gene lost 6 bases and the J gene lost 0 bases, with 12 bases spanning the gap. The CDR3 DNA reads TGCAGTGCCGGGGGCGTAAGCTCCTACAATGAGCAGTTCTTC. Amino acid sequence: CSAGGVSSYNEQFF.

The chain links TRBV27 to TRBJ2-7; TRBD1 aligns across 7 bases. Trimming cost V 8 bases and J 2 bases; bases outside gene matches: 6. Germline CDR1 reads MNHEY; CDR2 reads SMNVEV (reference sequence). The CDR3 runs to 13 residues. CDR3 nucleotide sequence: TGTGCCAGCCCCCCGCAGGGGGCCTACGAGCAGTACTTC. This translates into CASPPQGAYEQYF.

This clonotype was counted many times. This chain joins TRBV5-1 and TRBJ2-5; perhaps TRBD1 as D (5 bases). V shed 4 bases and J shed 5 bases, with 21 bases lying between them. Germline V gives CDR1 SGHRS, CDR2 YFSETQ. The CDR3 contains 16 residues. As DNA, the CDR3 is TGCGCCAGCAGCCCAGGTCTGGTCAGGGTCACCGAGACCCAGTACTTC. As protein: CASSPGLVRVTETQYF. Looking up the rest from reference TRBV5-1 and TRBJ2-5 gives the full variable domain: KAGVTQTPRYLIKTRGQQVTLSCSPISGHRSVSWYQQTPGQGLQFLFEYFSETQRNKGNFPGRFSGRQFSNSRSEMNVSTLELGDSALYLCASSPGLVRVTETQYFGPGTRLLVL.

The chain joins TRBV7-2 to TRBJ1-2, with a possible D match to TRBD1 (6 bases). The V end lost 5 bases, the J end lost 2 bases, and 12 bases lay between the germline ends. In germline, CDR1 is SGHTA, CDR2 FQGNSA. The CDR3 is made up of 14 amino acids. CDR3 residues: CASSTQGGNYGYTF. Here the CDR3 DNA reads TGTGCCAGCAGCACACAGGGCGGAAACTATGGCTACACCTTC. Supplemented by reference TRBV7-2 and TRBJ1-2, the full variable domain reads GAGVSQSPSNKVTEKGKDVELRCDPISGHTALYWYRQSLGQGLEFLIYFQGNSAPDKSGLPSDRFSAERTGGSVSTLTIQRTQQEDSAVYLCASSTQGGNYGYTFGSGTRLTVV.

The V gene is TRBV5-1, the J gene TRBJ2-1, with 8 bases identical to TRBD2. J was trimmed by 1 base and V by 4 bases; bases with no gene match: 7. The germline CDR1 and CDR2 sequences are SGHRS and YFSETQ. CDR3 length: 16 residues. The CDR3 here is CASSPSSGLSYNEQFF. CDR3 DNA: TGCGCCAGCAGCCCTTCTAGCGGGCTTTCCTACAATGAGCAGTTCTTC.

The J gene is TRBJ1-2, the V gene TRBV5-1; D perhaps matches TRBD1 (5 bases). From germline, CDR1 is SGHRS and CDR2 YFSETQ. V was shortened by 5 bases and J by 4 bases, with 18 bases between the two germline ends. The length of the CDR3 is 15 residues. The CDR3: CASSYEGIPPYGYTF. The CDR3 nucleotides read TGCGCCAGCAGTTATGAGGGGATTCCCCCCTATGGCTACACCTTC.

The V call is TRBV5-1, the J call TRBJ1-2, with D maybe TRBD1 (6 bases). The V end lost 0 bases, the J end lost 4 bases, and 10 bases lay between the germline ends. The CDR3 runs to 14 residues. Looked up from germline, CDR1 is SGHRS and CDR2 is YFSETQ. CDR3 sequence: CASSLEGGVYGYTF. The CDR3, as DNA: TGCGCCAGCAGCTTGGAAGGGGGTGTCTATGGCTACACCTTC.

J is TRBJ2-1 and V is TRBV20-1, with D perhaps TRBD2 (5 bases). Germline CDR1 and CDR2: DFQATT and SNEGSKA (reference sequence). The ends were cut back, 6 bases at V and 0 bases at J, with 12 bases in the middle. This CDR3 has 14 residues. The DNA of the CDR3 is TGCAGTGCCCGGGATTACAGCTCCTACAATGAGCAGTTCTTC. This codes for CSARDYSSYNEQFF.

The sample holds a few counts of this clonotype. V and J are TRBV9 and TRBJ2-7; either TRBD1 or TRBD2 may fit D (5 bases each). This CDR3 has 16 amino acids. V shed 0 bases and J shed 3 bases, with 16 bases lying between them. Looked up from germline, CDR1 is SGDLS and CDR2 is YYNGEE. CDR3 region: CASSVAGTTGLYEQYF. The CDR3, as DNA: TGTGCCAGCAGCGTAGCGGGGACGACGGGCCTCTACGAGCAGTACTTC. Complete variable domain (other parts from reference TRBV9 and TRBJ2-7): DSGVTQTPKHLITATGQRVTLRCSPRSGDLSVYWYQQSLDQGLQFLIQYYNGEERAKGNILERFSAQQFPDLHSELNLSSLELGDSALYFCASSVAGTTGLYEQYFGPGTRLTVT.

A word on this clonotype: The junction and the germline gene differ at one end; a read error may be behind it. The chain links TRBV12-3 or TRBV12-4 to TRBJ1-2; no clear D. CDR3 size: 15 residues. The CDR3 here is CATSLVGGVVYGYTF. The CDR3 DNA reads TGTGCCACCAGTTTAGTCGGTGGGGTAGTCTATGGCTACACCTTC.

The chain employs TRBV7-8 and TRBJ2-7, with 7 positions matching TRBD2. The V segment lost 5 bases and the J segment 6 bases; nucleotides outside the gene matches: 13. The germline V gene has CDR1 SGHVS and CDR2 FQNEAQ. The CDR3 is made up of 15 amino acids. The CDR3 DNA is TGTGCCAGCAGCCCTACCTCCATGCCGGGAGGCGAGCAGTACTTC. Protein: CASSPTSMPGGEQYF.

Many counts were recorded for this clonotype. J is TRBJ1-5 and V is TRBV7-9; 8 bases line up with TRBD1. CDR3 size: 16 residues. CDR1 and CDR2 from the germline V gene are SEHNR and FQNEAQ (reference sequence). V lost 1 base to trimming and J lost 2 bases; unmatched junction nucleotides: 4. The CDR3 DNA reads TGTGCCAGCAGCTTAGACGCAGGGGGCGGCAATCAGCCCCAGCATTTT. Amino acids: CASSLDAGGGNQPQHF. Full variable domain (outside the CDR3, taken from reference TRBV7-9 and TRBJ1-5): DTGVSQNPRHKITKRGQNVTFRCDPISEHNRLYWYRQTLGQGPEFLTYFQNEAQLEKSRLLSDRFSAERPKGSFSTLEIQRTEQGDSAMYLCASSLDAGGGNQPQHFGDGTRLSIL.

This clonotype appeared many times. This chain connects TRBV12-3 or TRBV12-4 to TRBJ2-1; D unclear. The CDR3 length is 14 residues. The V end was cut by 1 base, the J end by 0 bases, with 4 bases between. CDR3 bases: TGTGCCAGCAGTTTAGGGGTCTCCTACAATGAGCAGTTCTTC. It translates to CASSLGVSYNEQFF.

This sequence joins TRBV10-3 and TRBJ2-5; maybe TRBD1 (8 bases). CDR3 length: 14 residues. V was trimmed by 10 bases and J by 4 bases, leaving 19 bases between them. CDR1 and CDR2 (germline): ENHRY, SYGVKD. The chain's CDR3 is CASHAQGEGETQYF. The CDR3 nucleotides are TGTGCCAGCCACGCACAGGGGGAGGGAGAGACCCAGTACTTC.

This clonotype was recorded a few times. V usage is TRBV12-3 or TRBV12-4 and J usage is TRBJ1-2; weak D call: TRBD1 (6 bases). The V end lost 10 bases, the J end lost 4 bases, and 16 bases lay between the germline ends. The CDR3 runs 13 residues. The CDR3 loop reads CATSPWDIYGYTF. The CDR3 bases are TGTGCCACCTCCCCATGGGACATCTATGGCTACACCTTC.

This chain joins TRBV20-1 and TRBJ2-7, with D possibly being TRBD1 (6 bases). Germline-derived CDR1 and CDR2 are DFQATT and SNEGSKA (reference sequence). This CDR3 has 15 residues. V lost 5 bases and J lost 0, with 17 bases in between. The CDR3 sequence: CSAALPRGSSYEQYF. In DNA form, the CDR3 reads TGCAGTGCTGCTCTTCCTAGGGGGAGCTCCTACGAGCAGTACTTC.

This clonotype showed up just a few times. The chain couples TRBV20-1 to TRBJ2-1; D ambiguous. Trimming pared 6 bases from V and 7 bases from J, leaving 7 bases between. This CDR3 comprises 10 residues. CDR1 and CDR2 from the germline V gene are DFQATT and SNEGSKA (reference sequence). The CDR3 DNA is TGCAGTGCGGTGTGGAATGAGCAGTTCTTC. Residues: CSAVWNEQFF.